The present TCR beta chain was sequenced within a study of T cell responses to AZD1222 COVID-19 vaccine. General study results and limits: Unmutated variant regions are reportedly the target of nearly half of TCRs that are spike-specific. The breadth and depth of Spike-specific TCRs increased once two AZD1222 doses had been given.

Note on this clone: The antigen remains undetermined.

Trimming left V 4 bases short and J 6 bases short, with 12 bases between. CDR1 and CDR2 from the germline V gene are SEHNR and FQNEAQ (reference sequence). This CDR3 has 13 amino acids. TCRdb's table, derived via immunoSEQ multiplex PCR, lists solely in-frame clones and lacks some. The sample comprises fewer than 180,000 clones, 92% of which are singletons, and roughly 3.3% rests with the top ten. This receptor was identified in an adult who received the AZD1222 COVID-19 vaccine. The sample here was peripheral blood, taken 28 days after the second AZD1222 dose. The chain links TRBV7-9 to TRBJ1-1; perhaps TRBD1 as D (6 bases). The CDR3 DNA follows: TGTGCCAGCAGCTCTGAAAGGACAGCTGAAGCTTTCTTT. It specifies CASSSERTAEAFF.